This T cell receptor beta chain was identified during a study of post-analysis software for immune sequencing data. Whole-study context: Relapsing-remitting, secondary progressive and progressive-relapsing courses of multiple sclerosis were included.

The TCR beta cDNA libraries contained unique molecular identifiers. TCRdb redid the calling of the PCR reads with MiXCR, one entry per CDR3 protein. This table holds more than 500,000 distinct CDR3 sequences, approximately 31% found once. This clonotype was seen a few times. Its specificity is unknown. Study-wide findings and caveats: Significantly lower normalized Chao1 diversity was found in patients with multiple sclerosis relative to controls. When the samples were clustered directly with F measure, those that had been prepared in the same batch showed strong co-clustering. Relative to controls, patients had several TRBV segments at higher frequency, with TRBV5-6, TRBV5-1 and TRBV20-1 among these.

Germline CDR1 is SGHDT and CDR2 is YYEEEE. V was clipped by 1 base and J by 7 bases; unmatched bases: 12. This CDR3 contains 16 residues. Material for sequencing was blood. V and J are TRBV5-6 and TRBJ1-2; 8 bases are shared with TRBD1. The source is a girl aged 2-17 years with multiple sclerosis. The DNA of the CDR3 is TGTGCCAGCAGCTTGAACTTGGCCCAGGGGGCGTCTGGCTACACCTTC. Encoded protein: CASSLNLAQGASGYTF.